What follows are 10 T cell receptor beta chains derived from one specimen sequenced in a study of T cells in Graves' hyperthyroidism and ophthalmopathy. TCR beta CDR3 sequences were amplified from RNA transcripts. TCR CDR3 regions were first amplified by RT-PCR with HTBI primers. A single record per CDR3 protein comes from TCRdb applying MiXCR to the multiplex PCR reads. The sample gives fewer than 900,000 distinct CDR3 sequences, around 17% of which show up once; around 8% is in the top ten. Sequencing used blood. Receptors were obtained from a man aged 18-30 years with Graves' hyperthyroidism.

This clonotype was detected many times. The chain carries TRBV6-2 or TRBV6-3 and TRBJ2-7; maybe TRBD2 (5 bases). The CDR3 contains 13 residues. The germline CDR1 and CDR2 sequences are MNHEY and SVGEGT. V was shortened by 6 bases and J by 7 bases, with 16 bases between the two germline ends. The CDR3 nucleotides are TGTGCCAGCAGGCCCGCGGGCCCTGGTGAGCAGTACTTC. It codes for CASRPAGPGEQYF.

This clonotype was counted a few times. This rearrangement joins TRBV20-1 to TRBJ2-2; 12 bases are shared with TRBD1. Trimming cost V 3 bases and J 2 bases; bases outside gene matches: 10. Germline V gene data show CDR1 as DFQATT and CDR2 as SNEGSKA (reference sequence). CDR3 size: 18 residues. The DNA for the CDR3 is TGCAGTGCTAGCGCGGGACAGGGGGCTCTCACCAACACCGGGGAGCTGTTTTTT. Translation: CSASAGQGALTNTGELFF.

In regard to this clonotype: The junction departs from the called germline gene at one end, perhaps through a read error. The chain has TRBV24-1 and TRBJ2-6; D may match TRBD1 or TRBD2 (5 bases each). This CDR3 has 15 amino acids. Germline V gives CDR1 KGHDR, CDR2 SFDVKD. CDR3 sequence (DNA): TGTGCCACCAGTGAGGGACGGGGTGGGACCAACGTCCTGACTTTC. Its translation: CATSEGRGGTNVLTF.

This clonotype has only a few counts. This chain links TRBV28 with TRBJ1-5, with D perhaps matching TRBD1 (5 bases). CDR1 and CDR2 (germline): MDHEN, SYDVKM. There are 14 residues in the CDR3. V was cut by 7 bases and J by 0 bases, with 10 bases left in between. The CDR3 coding sequence is TGTGCCAGCACCAGGGTATATAGCAATCAGCCCCAGCATTTT. Its translation is CASTRVYSNQPQHF.

There are many counts of this clonotype. The chain has TRBV7-2 and TRBJ2-1, with TRBD1 matching 7 bases. With 3 bases clipped from V and 6 bases from J, the junction kept 2 bases outside the gene matches. The CDR3 spans 13 residues. Germline values: CDR1 SGHTA, CDR2 FQGNSA. The CDR3 reads CASSLDRINEQFF. DNA of the CDR3: TGTGCCAGCAGCTTGGACAGGATCAATGAGCAGTTCTTC. Filled out from reference TRBV7-2 and TRBJ2-1, the complete variable domain reads GAGVSQSPSNKVTEKGKDVELRCDPISGHTALYWYRQSLGQGLEFLIYFQGNSAPDKSGLPSDRFSAERTGGSVSTLTIQRTQQEDSAVYLCASSLDRINEQFFGPGTRLTVL.

The sample holds many counts of this clonotype. The J gene is TRBJ2-2, the V gene TRBV18; D might be TRBD1 (6 bases). V dropped 1 base and J dropped 3 bases, with 9 bases sitting between them. Germline assignment: CDR1 KGHSH and CDR2 LQKENI. This CDR3 contains 15 residues. As DNA, the CDR3 is TGTGCCAGCTCACCACGAGAGGGGGACACCGGGGAGCTGTTTTTT. It translates to CASSPREGDTGELFF.

Ten or more counts support this clonotype. The chain combines TRBV28 with TRBJ2-6, with TRBD2 matching over 10 bases. Per the germline V gene, CDR1 is MDHEN and CDR2 is SYDVKM. The V segment lost 6 bases and the J segment 0 bases; nucleotides outside the gene matches: 8. The CDR3 spans 18 residues. For the CDR3, the DNA is TGTGCCAGCAGCCTAGGGCGACTAGCGGGCTCTGGGGCCAACGTCCTGACTTTC. As protein: CASSLGRLAGSGANVLTF.

This clonotype was seen only a few times. V is TRBV2 and J is TRBJ2-7, with no clear D. Looked up from germline, CDR1 is SNHLY and CDR2 is FYNNEI. CDR3 length equals 11 residues. With 7 bases removed from V and 6 bases from J, the gap between germline ends came to 10 bases. CDR3 bases: TGTGCCAGCAATTCTAGACTCGAGCAGTACTTC. Protein: CASNSRLEQYF.

This chain uses TRBV12-3 or TRBV12-4 with TRBJ2-2; 9 nucleotides align to TRBD2. V lost 6 bases, J lost 5 bases, and 10 bases stayed unmatched. This CDR3 is built from 16 residues. CDR3 in amino acids: CASSWRLAEETGELFF. CDR3 bases: TGTGCCAGCAGCTGGCGACTAGCGGAAGAAACCGGGGAGCTGTTTTTT.

This clonotype was detected a few times. The rearrangement uses TRBV15 and TRBJ2-7; D is uncertain. Germline V gene data show CDR1 as LNHNV and CDR2 as YYDKDF (reference sequence). The CDR3 is 15 residues long. The V and J ends lost 0 bases and 2 bases respectively, with 11 bases between them. CDR3 protein: CATSRDQQRAYEQYF. The CDR3 bases are TGTGCCACCAGCAGAGATCAACAGCGAGCCTACGAGCAGTACTTC.